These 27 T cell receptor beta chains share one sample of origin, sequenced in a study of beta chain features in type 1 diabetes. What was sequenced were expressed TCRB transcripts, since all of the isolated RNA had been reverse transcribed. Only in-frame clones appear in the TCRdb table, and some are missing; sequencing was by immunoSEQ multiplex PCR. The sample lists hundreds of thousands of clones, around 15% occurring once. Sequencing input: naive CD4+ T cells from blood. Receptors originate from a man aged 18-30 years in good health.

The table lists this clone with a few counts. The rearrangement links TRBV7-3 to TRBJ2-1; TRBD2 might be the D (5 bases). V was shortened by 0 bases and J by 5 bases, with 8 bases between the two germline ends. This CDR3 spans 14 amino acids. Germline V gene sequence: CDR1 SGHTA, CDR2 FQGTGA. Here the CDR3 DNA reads TGTGCCAGCAGCTTAACGGACTTAAACAATGAGCAGTTCTTC. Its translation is CASSLTDLNNEQFF.

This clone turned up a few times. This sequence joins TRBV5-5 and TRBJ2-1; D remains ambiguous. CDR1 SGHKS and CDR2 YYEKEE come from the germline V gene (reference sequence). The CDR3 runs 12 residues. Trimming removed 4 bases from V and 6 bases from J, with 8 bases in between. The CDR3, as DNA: TGTGCCAGCAGCCCGGTGGGCAATGAGCAGTTCTTC. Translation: CASSPVGNEQFF.

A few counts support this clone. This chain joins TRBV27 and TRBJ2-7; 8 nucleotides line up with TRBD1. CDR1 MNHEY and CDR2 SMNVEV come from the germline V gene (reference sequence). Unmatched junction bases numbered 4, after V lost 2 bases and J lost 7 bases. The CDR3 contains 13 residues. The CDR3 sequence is CASSLDRGWEQYF. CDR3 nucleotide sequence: TGTGCCAGCAGTTTAGACAGGGGTTGGGAGCAGTACTTC.

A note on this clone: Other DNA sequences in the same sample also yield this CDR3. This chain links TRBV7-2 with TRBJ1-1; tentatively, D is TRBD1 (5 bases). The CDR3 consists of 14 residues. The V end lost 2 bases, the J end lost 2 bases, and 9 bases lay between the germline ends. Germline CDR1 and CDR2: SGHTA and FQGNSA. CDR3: CASSLQGINTEAFF. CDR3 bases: TGTGCCAGCAGCTTACAGGGTATTAACACTGAAGCTTTCTTT.

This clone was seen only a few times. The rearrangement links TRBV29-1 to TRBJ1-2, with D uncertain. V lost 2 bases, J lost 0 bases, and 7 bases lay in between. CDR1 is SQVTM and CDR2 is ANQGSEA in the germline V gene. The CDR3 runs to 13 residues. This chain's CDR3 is CSVERYTNYGYTF. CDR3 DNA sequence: TGCAGCGTTGAACGATATACTAACTATGGCTACACCTTC. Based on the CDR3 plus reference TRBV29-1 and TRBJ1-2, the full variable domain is SAVISQKPSRDICQRGTSLTIQCQVDSQVTMMFWYRQQPGQSLTLIATANQGSEATYESGFVIDKFPISRPNLTFSTLTVSNMSPEDSSIYLCSVERYTNYGYTFGSGTRLTVV.

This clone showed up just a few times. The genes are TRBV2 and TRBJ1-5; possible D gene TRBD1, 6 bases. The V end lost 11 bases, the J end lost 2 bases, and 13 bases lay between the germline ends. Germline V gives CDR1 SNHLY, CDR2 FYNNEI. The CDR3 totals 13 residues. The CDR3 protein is CAGGAGRNQPQHF. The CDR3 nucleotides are TGTGCCGGGGGGGCCGGACGCAATCAGCCCCAGCATTTT. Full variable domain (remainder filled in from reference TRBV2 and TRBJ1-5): EPEVTQTPSHQVTQMGQEVILRCVPISNHLYFYWYRQILGQKVEFLVSFYNNEISEKSEIFDDQFSVERPDGSNFTLKIRSTKLEDSAMYFCAGGAGRNQPQHFGDGTRLSIL.

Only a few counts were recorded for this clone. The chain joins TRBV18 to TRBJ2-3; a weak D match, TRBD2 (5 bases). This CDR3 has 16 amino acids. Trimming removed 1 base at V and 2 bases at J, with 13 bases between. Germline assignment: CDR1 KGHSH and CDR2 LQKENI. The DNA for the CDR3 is TGTGCCAGCTCACCACGTACAGCGGAAAACACAGATACGCAGTATTTT. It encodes CASSPRTAENTDTQYF.

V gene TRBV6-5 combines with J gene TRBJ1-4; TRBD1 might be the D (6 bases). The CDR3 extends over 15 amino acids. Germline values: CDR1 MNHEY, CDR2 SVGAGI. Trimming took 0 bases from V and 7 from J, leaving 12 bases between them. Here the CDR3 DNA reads TGTGCCAGCAGTTACTCGGGGGCGCCGGGTGAAAAACTGTTTTTT. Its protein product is CASSYSGAPGEKLFF.

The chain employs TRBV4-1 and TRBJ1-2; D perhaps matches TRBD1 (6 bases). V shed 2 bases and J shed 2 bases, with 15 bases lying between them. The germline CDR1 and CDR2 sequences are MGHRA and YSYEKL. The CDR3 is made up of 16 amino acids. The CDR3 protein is CASSQPPRGANYGYTF. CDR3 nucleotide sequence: TGCGCCAGCAGCCAACCACCCCGGGGGGCGAACTATGGCTACACCTTC.

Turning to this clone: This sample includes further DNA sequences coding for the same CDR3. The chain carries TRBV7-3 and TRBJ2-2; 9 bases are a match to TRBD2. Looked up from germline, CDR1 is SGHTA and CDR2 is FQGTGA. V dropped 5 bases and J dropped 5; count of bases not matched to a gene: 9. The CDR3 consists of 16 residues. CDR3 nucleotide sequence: TGTGCCAGCAGCCCCACGGGGACTAGCCGGACCGGGGAGCTGTTTTTT. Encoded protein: CASSPTGTSRTGELFF.

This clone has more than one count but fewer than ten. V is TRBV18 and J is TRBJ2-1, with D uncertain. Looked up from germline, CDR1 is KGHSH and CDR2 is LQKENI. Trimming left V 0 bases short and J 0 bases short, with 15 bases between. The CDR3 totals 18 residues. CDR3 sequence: CASSPPGSIDASYNEQFF. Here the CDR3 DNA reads TGTGCCAGCTCACCACCGGGCAGTATAGACGCCTCCTACAATGAGCAGTTCTTC.

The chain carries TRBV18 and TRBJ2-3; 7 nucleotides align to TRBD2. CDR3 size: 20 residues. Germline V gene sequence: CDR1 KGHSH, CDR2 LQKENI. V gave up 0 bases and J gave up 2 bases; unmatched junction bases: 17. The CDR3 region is CASSPPGPHFAGDLTDTQYF. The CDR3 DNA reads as TGTGCCAGCTCACCACCTGGGCCCCACTTTGCGGGGGATCTCACAGATACGCAGTATTTT.

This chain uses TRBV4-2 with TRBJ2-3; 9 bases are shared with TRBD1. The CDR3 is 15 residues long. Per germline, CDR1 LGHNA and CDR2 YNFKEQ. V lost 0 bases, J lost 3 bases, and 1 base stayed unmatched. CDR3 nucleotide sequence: TGTGCCAGCAGCCAAGAACAGGGGGCAACAGATACGCAGTATTTT. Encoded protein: CASSQEQGATDTQYF.

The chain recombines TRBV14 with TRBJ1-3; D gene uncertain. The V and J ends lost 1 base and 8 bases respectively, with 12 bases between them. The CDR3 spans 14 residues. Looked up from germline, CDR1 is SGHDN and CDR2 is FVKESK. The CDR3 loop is CASSQGGIGDTIYF. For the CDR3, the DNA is TGTGCCAGCAGCCAAGGTGGGATCGGGGACACCATATATTTT. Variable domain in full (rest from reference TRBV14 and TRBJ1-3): EAGVTQFPSHSVIEKGQTVTLRCDPISGHDNLYWYRRVMGKEIKFLLHFVKESKQDESGMPNNRFLAERTGGTYSTLKVQPAELEDSGVYFCASSQGGIGDTIYFGEGSWLTVV.

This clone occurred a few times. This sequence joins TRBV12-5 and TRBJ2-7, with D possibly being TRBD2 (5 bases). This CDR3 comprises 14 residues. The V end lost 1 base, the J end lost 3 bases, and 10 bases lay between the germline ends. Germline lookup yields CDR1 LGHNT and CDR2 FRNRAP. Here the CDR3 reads CASGLASGVYEQYF. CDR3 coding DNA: TGTGCTAGTGGTTTGGCCAGCGGTGTCTACGAGCAGTACTTC.

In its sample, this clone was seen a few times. The CDR3 is CAINGGETQYF. CDR3 in DNA: TGTGCCATCAATGGAGGCGAGACCCAGTACTTC. J is TRBJ2-5 and V is TRBV10-3; D may be TRBD2 (5 bases). Germline V CDR1 and CDR2: ENHRY, SYGVKD. CDR3 length equals 11 residues. V lost 7 bases to trimming and J lost 5 bases, with 8 bases between them.

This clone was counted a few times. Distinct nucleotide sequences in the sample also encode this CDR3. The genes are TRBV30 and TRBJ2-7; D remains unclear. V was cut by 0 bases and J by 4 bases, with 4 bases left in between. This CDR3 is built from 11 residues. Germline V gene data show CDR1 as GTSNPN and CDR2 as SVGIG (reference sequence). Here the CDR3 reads CAWSVRYEQYF. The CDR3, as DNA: TGTGCCTGGAGTGTACGATACGAGCAGTACTTC. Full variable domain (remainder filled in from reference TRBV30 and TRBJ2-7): SQTIHQWPATLVQPVGSPLSLECTVEGTSNPNLYWYRQAAGRGLQLLFYSVGIGQISSEVPQNLSASRPQDRQFILSSKKLLLSDSGFYLCAWSVRYEQYFGPGTRLTVT.

The CDR3 sequence is CASSQEHRAETQYF. The CDR3 DNA is TGCGCCAGCAGCCAAGAGCACAGGGCAGAGACCCAGTACTTC. The V gene is TRBV4-1, the J gene TRBJ2-5, with D possibly matching TRBD1 (6 bases). This CDR3 comprises 14 residues. V was cut by 0 bases and J by 4 bases, with 9 bases left in between. Germline values: CDR1 MGHRA, CDR2 YSYEKL.

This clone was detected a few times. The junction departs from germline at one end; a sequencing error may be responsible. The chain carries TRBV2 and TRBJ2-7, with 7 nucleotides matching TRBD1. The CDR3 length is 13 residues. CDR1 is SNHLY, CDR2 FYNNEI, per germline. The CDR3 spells CASRTGNSNEQYF. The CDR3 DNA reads TGTGCCAGCAGGACAGGGAACTCCAACGAGCAGTACTTC.

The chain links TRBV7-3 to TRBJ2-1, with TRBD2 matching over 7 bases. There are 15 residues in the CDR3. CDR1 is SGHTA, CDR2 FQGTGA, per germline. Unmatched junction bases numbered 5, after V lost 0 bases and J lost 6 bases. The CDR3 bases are TGTGCCAGCAGCTTAACTGGGAAGCGGGGCAATGAGCAGTTCTTC. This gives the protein CASSLTGKRGNEQFF.

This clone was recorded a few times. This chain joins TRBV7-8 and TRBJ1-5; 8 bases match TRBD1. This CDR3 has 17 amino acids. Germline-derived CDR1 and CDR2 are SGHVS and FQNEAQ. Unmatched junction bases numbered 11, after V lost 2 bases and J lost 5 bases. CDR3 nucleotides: TGTGCCAGCAGCTTAATCACCCACGGACAGGGCGATCAGCCCCAGCATTTT. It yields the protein CASSLITHGQGDQPQHF.

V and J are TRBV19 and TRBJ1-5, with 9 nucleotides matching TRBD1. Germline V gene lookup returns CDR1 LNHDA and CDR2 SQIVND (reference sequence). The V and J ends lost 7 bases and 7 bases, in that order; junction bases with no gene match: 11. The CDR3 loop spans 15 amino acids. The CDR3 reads CASTRTGAARQPQHF. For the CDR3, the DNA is TGTGCCAGTACCAGGACAGGGGCCGCCAGACAGCCCCAGCATTTT.

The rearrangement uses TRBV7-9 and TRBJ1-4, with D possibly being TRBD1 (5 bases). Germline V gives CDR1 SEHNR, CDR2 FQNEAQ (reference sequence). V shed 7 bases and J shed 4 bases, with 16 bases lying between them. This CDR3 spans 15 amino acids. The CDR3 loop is CASTSQAGINEKLFF. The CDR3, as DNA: TGTGCCAGCACGAGTCAAGCAGGGATTAATGAAAAACTGTTTTTT.

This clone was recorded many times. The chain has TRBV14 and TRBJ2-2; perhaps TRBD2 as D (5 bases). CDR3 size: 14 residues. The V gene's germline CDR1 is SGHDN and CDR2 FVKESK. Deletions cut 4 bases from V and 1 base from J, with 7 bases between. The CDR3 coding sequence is TGTGCCAGCAGCCCCGGGGAGAACACCGGGGAGCTGTTTTTT. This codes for CASSPGENTGELFF.

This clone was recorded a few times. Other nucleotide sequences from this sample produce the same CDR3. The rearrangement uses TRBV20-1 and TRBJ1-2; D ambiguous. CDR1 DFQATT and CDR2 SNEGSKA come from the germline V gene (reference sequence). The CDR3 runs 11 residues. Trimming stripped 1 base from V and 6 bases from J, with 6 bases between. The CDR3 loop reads CSARGLHGYTF. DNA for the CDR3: TGCAGTGCTAGAGGCCTCCATGGCTACACCTTC.

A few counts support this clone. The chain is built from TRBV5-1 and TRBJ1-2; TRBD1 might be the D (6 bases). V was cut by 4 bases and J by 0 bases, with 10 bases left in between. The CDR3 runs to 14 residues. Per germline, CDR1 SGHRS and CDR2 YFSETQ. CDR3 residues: CASSDGTTNYGYTF. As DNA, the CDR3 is TGCGCCAGCAGCGACGGGACAACTAACTATGGCTACACCTTC.

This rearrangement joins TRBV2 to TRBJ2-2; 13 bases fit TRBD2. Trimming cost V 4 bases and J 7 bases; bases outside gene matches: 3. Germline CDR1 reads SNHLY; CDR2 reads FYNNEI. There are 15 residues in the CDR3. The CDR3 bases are TGTGCCAGCAGTGGACTAGCGGGAGGTTTCGGGGAGCTGTTTTTT. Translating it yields CASSGLAGGFGELFF. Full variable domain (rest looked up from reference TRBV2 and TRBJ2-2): EPEVTQTPSHQVTQMGQEVILRCVPISNHLYFYWYRQILGQKVEFLVSFYNNEISEKSEIFDDQFSVERPDGSNFTLKIRSTKLEDSAMYFCASSGLAGGFGELFFGEGSRLTVL.